Presented here are 7 T cell receptor beta chains from one specimen sequenced in a study of blood T cell repertoires in COVID-19. Using immunoSEQ multiplex PCR, the repertoire was profiled, and TCRdb retains in-frame clones only, with some absent. The sample holds 160,000 or so clones; approximately 82% are singletons and the top ten take about an eighth. The specimen was peripheral blood. The receptor source for this set is a man aged 65 to 85 who had recovered from COVID-19.

This chain joins TRBV4-1 and TRBJ2-3; tentatively, D is TRBD1 (5 bases). CDR1 and CDR2 (germline): MGHRA, YSYEKL. V shed 1 base and J shed 0 bases, with 20 bases lying between them. The CDR3 consists of 19 residues. In DNA form, the CDR3 reads TGCGCCAGCAGCCAAGCACCTTATGGGGCTACTTCTAGCACAGATACGCAGTATTTT. It codes for CASSQAPYGATSSTDTQYF.

This clone was recorded a few times. The gene calls are TRBV15 and TRBJ2-2; 13 nucleotides line up with TRBD2. The germline gives CDR1 LNHNV, CDR2 YYDKDF (reference sequence). This CDR3 has 17 amino acids. V gave up 0 bases and J gave up 6 bases; unmatched junction bases: 4. CDR3 sequence: CATSRDRLAGGSGELFF. The CDR3 nucleotides are TGTGCCACCAGCAGAGATAGACTAGCGGGAGGTTCCGGGGAGCTGTTTTTT.

The genes are TRBV5-1 and TRBJ2-1; 11 nucleotides align to TRBD2. The CDR3 contains 14 residues. Germline CDR1 is SGHRS and CDR2 is YFSETQ. The ends lost 2 bases at V and 6 bases at J; junction bases unmatched: 1. For the CDR3, the DNA is TGCGCCAGCAGCTTTAGCGGGAGGGCCAATGAGCAGTTCTTC. It is translated as CASSFSGRANEQFF.

The V gene is TRBV2, the J gene TRBJ2-3, with D unresolved. CDR3 size: 14 residues. CDR1 SNHLY and CDR2 FYNNEI come from the germline V gene. V was clipped by 4 bases and J by 0 bases, with 8 bases between them. Written as DNA, the CDR3 is TGTGCCAGCAGTGGGGTGACTAGCACAGATACGCAGTATTTT. Translating it yields CASSGVTSTDTQYF. Full variable domain (missing parts from reference TRBV2 and TRBJ2-3): EPEVTQTPSHQVTQMGQEVILRCVPISNHLYFYWYRQILGQKVEFLVSFYNNEISEKSEIFDDQFSVERPDGSNFTLKIRSTKLEDSAMYFCASSGVTSTDTQYFGPGTRLTVL.

The chain employs TRBV6-2 or TRBV6-3 and TRBJ2-7; D is possibly TRBD1 (6 bases). Germline V gene sequence: CDR1 MNHEY, CDR2 SVGEGT. The CDR3 covers 16 residues. The V end lost 1 base, the J end lost 0 bases, and 13 bases lay between the germline ends. The CDR3 here is CASSYLPGANSYEQYF. The DNA for the CDR3 is TGTGCCAGCAGTTACTTACCAGGGGCCAACTCCTACGAGCAGTACTTC.

The chain employs TRBV7-9 and TRBJ2-3, with TRBD1 as a possible D gene (6 bases). V was cut by 5 bases and J by 0 bases, with 15 bases left in between. This CDR3 has 16 residues. Germline values: CDR1 SEHNR, CDR2 FQNEAQ (reference sequence). CDR3 residues: CASSQGYTPSTDTQYF. CDR3 nucleotides: TGTGCCAGCAGCCAGGGGTATACTCCTAGCACAGATACGCAGTATTTT.

This clone is a singleton in its sample. The chain is built from TRBV6-2 or TRBV6-3 and TRBJ2-5, with 8 bases aligning to TRBD2. Germline lookup yields CDR1 MNHEY and CDR2 SVGEGT. J lost 5 bases, V lost 2 bases, and 13 bases had no gene match. The CDR3 is 17 residues long. The CDR3 bases are TGTGCCAGCAGTTACCCCACGAGTAACGGCGGGAGGGAGACCCAGTACTTC. It specifies CASSYPTSNGGRETQYF.